These 32 T cell receptor beta chains originate from one sample sequenced in a study of T cells in Graves' hyperthyroidism and ophthalmopathy. Amplification targeted TCR beta CDR3 regions from RNA transcripts. HTBI primers were the set used in a first-round RT-PCR of the TCR CDR3. From the multiplex PCR reads, TCRdb called clonotypes with MiXCR, one entry per CDR3 protein. The data hold 300,000 to 400,000 distinct CDR3 sequences, with around 13% observed a single time. The sequencing input was blood. Every receptor here comes from a woman aged 18-29 years with Graves' hyperthyroidism.

The table lists this clonotype with many counts. The gene calls are TRBV12-3 or TRBV12-4 and TRBJ1-5; D possibly corresponds to TRBD1 (5 bases). The CDR3 covers 17 residues. V lost 2 bases, J lost 0 bases, and 14 bases lay in between. Here the CDR3 DNA reads TGTGCCAGCAGTTTACGGGGGGTTCCCTATAGCAATCAGCCCCAGCATTTT. It is translated as CASSLRGVPYSNQPQHF.

This rearrangement joins TRBV3-1 to TRBJ1-2; D is unresolved. V lost 0 bases, J lost 4 bases, and 12 bases lay in between. CDR3 length: 15 residues. CDR1 is LGHDT, CDR2 YNNKEL, per germline (reference sequence). The CDR3: CASSQEGRRIYGYTF. Written as DNA, the CDR3 is TGTGCCAGCAGCCAAGAAGGGAGGCGCATCTATGGCTACACCTTC.

This clonotype was detected a few times. The rearrangement joins TRBV5-1 to TRBJ1-1; D not certain. Germline loops: CDR1 SGHRS, CDR2 YFSETQ. V was cut by 8 bases and J by 2 bases, with 19 bases left in between. This CDR3 has 15 residues. CDR3 residues: CARRARSGFNTEAFF. In DNA form, the CDR3 reads TGCGCCAGGCGGGCTAGGTCTGGGTTTAACACTGAAGCTTTCTTT. Based on the CDR3 plus reference TRBV5-1 and TRBJ1-1, the full variable domain is KAGVTQTPRYLIKTRGQQVTLSCSPISGHRSVSWYQQTPGQGLQFLFEYFSETQRNKGNFPGRFSGRQFSNSRSEMNVSTLELGDSALYLCARRARSGFNTEAFFGQGTRLTVV.

This clonotype was detected once. The chain combines TRBV6-5 with TRBJ2-7; 15 nucleotides align to TRBD2. The V gene end was trimmed by 1 base and the J gene end by 2 bases; junction bases not matched to a gene: 9. Germline CDR1 MNHEY, CDR2 SVGAGI. The CDR3 contains 19 residues. This CDR3 is CASSYFTGLAGGVPYEQYF. CDR3 DNA: TGTGCCAGCAGTTACTTCACAGGACTAGCGGGAGGGGTCCCCTACGAGCAGTACTTC.

This clonotype was found many times. V and J are TRBV18 and TRBJ2-5; D ambiguous. V was trimmed by 0 bases and J by 5 bases, leaving 7 bases between them. Germline lookup yields CDR1 KGHSH and CDR2 LQKENI. This CDR3 has 13 amino acids. The CDR3 spells CASSPPGRETQYF. The CDR3 DNA follows: TGTGCCAGCTCACCACCAGGCCGGGAGACCCAGTACTTC. Complete variable domain (other parts from reference TRBV18 and TRBJ2-5): NAGVMQNPRHLVRRRGQEARLRCSPMKGHSHVYWYRQLPEEGLKFMVYLQKENIIDESGMPKERFSAEFPKEGPSILRIQQVVRGDSAAYFCASSPPGRETQYFGPGTRLLVL.

This clonotype has ten or more counts. This chain joins TRBV20-1 and TRBJ1-6; 7 positions match TRBD1. This CDR3 spans 20 amino acids. CDR1 is DFQATT and CDR2 is SNEGSKA in the germline V gene (reference sequence). V dropped 0 bases and J dropped 0; count of bases not matched to a gene: 14. CDR3: CSARDDRAHLRGSYNSPLHF. CDR3 bases: TGCAGTGCTAGAGATGACAGGGCTCACCTCCGAGGCTCCTATAATTCACCCCTCCACTTT.

This clonotype was observed a few times. The CDR3 spells CASSGAPNTGELFF. CDR3 coding DNA: TGTGCCAGCAGCGGGGCCCCGAACACCGGGGAGCTGTTTTTT. The chain joins TRBV11-3 to TRBJ2-2; possible D gene TRBD1, 5 bases. V shed 5 bases and J shed 0 bases, with 7 bases lying between them. Per germline, CDR1 SGHNT and CDR2 YENEEA. The CDR3 loop spans 14 amino acids.

This clonotype was counted a few times. The genes are TRBV4-1 and TRBJ2-1; the D gene could be TRBD1 or TRBD2 (6 bases each). The germline V and J ends were trimmed by 2 bases and 8 bases, with 22 bases remaining between them. Germline V gene sequence: CDR1 MGHRA, CDR2 YSYEKL. The CDR3 totals 17 residues. The CDR3 bases are TGCGCCAGCAGCCAAAGACGCGGGACATCTCGATTCCATGAGCAGTTCTTC. It codes for CASSQRRGTSRFHEQFF.

This clonotype has more than one count but fewer than ten. This chain connects TRBV4-1 to TRBJ2-3, with D unresolved. Germline assignment: CDR1 MGHRA and CDR2 YSYEKL. V gave up 1 base and J gave up 5 bases, with 7 bases separating them. The CDR3 is made up of 13 amino acids. The CDR3 region has the DNA TGCGCCAGCAGCCAAGCGTGGCAAGATACGCAGTATTTT. Its translation: CASSQAWQDTQYF.

This clonotype was recorded at least ten times. The J gene is TRBJ2-1, the V gene TRBV7-2, with 10 bases matching TRBD2. The CDR3 is made up of 14 amino acids. With 5 bases clipped from V and 6 bases from J, the junction kept 4 bases outside the gene matches. Germline-derived CDR1 and CDR2 are SGHTA and FQGNSA. CDR3 in amino acids: CASSEGLATNEQFF. CDR3 sequence (DNA): TGTGCCAGCAGCGAGGGACTAGCGACCAATGAGCAGTTCTTC.

This clonotype was seen at least ten times. The chain combines TRBV11-2 with TRBJ2-7; D unresolved. The CDR3 length is 13 residues. Deletions cut 5 bases from V and 4 bases from J, with 12 bases between. CDR1 and CDR2 from the germline V gene are SGHAT and FQNNGV. DNA of the CDR3: TGTGCCAGCAGCGAAAAGGGCGTATACGAGCAGTACTTC. Residues: CASSEKGVYEQYF.

The table lists this clonotype with many counts. This chain joins TRBV7-6 and TRBJ2-1; D remains unclear. The CDR3 is 14 residues long. V dropped 5 bases and J dropped 6 bases, with 14 bases sitting between them. Germline CDR1 reads SGHVS; CDR2 reads FNYEAQ. This CDR3 is CASSHPYRGNEQFF. The CDR3 nucleotides are TGTGCCAGCAGCCACCCCTACAGAGGCAATGAGCAGTTCTTC.

This clonotype was seen a few times. This chain connects TRBV3-1 to TRBJ1-2; no firm D call. Germline CDR1 LGHDT, CDR2 YNNKEL (reference sequence). CDR3 size: 14 residues. Trimming shortened V by 5 bases and J by 3 bases, and 13 bases separated the two germline ends. In DNA form, the CDR3 reads TGTGCCAGCAGCAGCCCACGAAGGGACTATGGCTACACCTTC. Translating it yields CASSSPRRDYGYTF.

This clonotype was observed many times. The chain has TRBV12-3 or TRBV12-4 and TRBJ2-2; 14 positions agree with TRBD2. The trim removed 6 bases at V and 4 bases at J, leaving 7 bases unmatched. The CDR3 loop spans 17 amino acids. CDR3 amino acids: CASRPGLAGAVTGELFF. For the CDR3, the DNA is TGTGCCAGCAGGCCGGGACTAGCGGGGGCGGTCACCGGGGAGCTGTTTTTT.

This clonotype was found many times. The rearrangement links TRBV27 to TRBJ1-2; D is undetermined. Per the germline V gene, CDR1 is MNHEY and CDR2 is SMNVEV (reference sequence). This CDR3 comprises 14 residues. The ends were cut back, 5 bases at V and 4 bases at J, with 14 bases in the middle. The CDR3 is CASSEFQSGYGYTF. DNA for the CDR3: TGTGCCAGCAGTGAGTTTCAGTCAGGCTATGGCTACACCTTC.

The genes are TRBV19 and TRBJ2-2; 7 bases map to TRBD2. This CDR3 comprises 15 residues. The V gene end was trimmed by 3 bases and the J gene end by 3 bases; junction bases not matched to a gene: 4. The V gene's germline CDR1 is LNHDA and CDR2 SQIVND (reference sequence). CDR3 sequence (DNA): TGTGCCAGTAGTATTGAGGGGAGGGACACCGGGGAGCTGTTTTTT. Its protein is CASSIEGRDTGELFF.

In its sample, this clonotype was seen many times. V is TRBV2 and J is TRBJ2-1, with a weak D call TRBD2 (5 bases). CDR1 is SNHLY, CDR2 FYNNEI, per germline. The V gene lost 10 bases and the J gene lost 2 bases, with 12 bases spanning the gap. The CDR3 covers 13 residues. CDR3 in DNA: TGTGCCACCCTACCCGGGGCCTACAATGAGCAGTTCTTC. This sequence encodes CATLPGAYNEQFF.

The chain links TRBV4-1 to TRBJ1-1; 9 bases agree with TRBD1. Germline lookup yields CDR1 MGHRA and CDR2 YSYEKL. This CDR3 comprises 14 residues. J was trimmed by 3 bases and V by 4 bases; bases with no gene match: 3. The CDR3 region is CASSRRQGDTEAFF. CDR3 in DNA: TGCGCCAGCAGCCGCCGACAGGGGGACACTGAAGCTTTCTTT.

Note on this clonotype: A much larger clone differs by one base, so this may be a read error. V is TRBV19 and J is TRBJ2-3; D possibly matches TRBD1 or TRBD2 (5 bases each). The V gene's germline CDR1 is LNHDA and CDR2 SQIVND (reference sequence). Trimming cost V 6 bases and J 4 bases, with 14 bases left between them. The CDR3 is 14 amino acids. CDR3 amino acids: CASSRDGTSDTQYF. In nucleotides, the CDR3 is TGTGCCAGTAGCCGGGACGGTACATCAGATACGCAGTATTTT.

There are many counts of this clonotype. This chain links TRBV7-2 with TRBJ2-7; D might be TRBD2 (7 bases). The V gene lost 0 bases and the J gene lost 7 bases, with 13 bases spanning the gap. Germline-derived CDR1 and CDR2 are SGHTA and FQGNSA. The CDR3 runs 14 residues. CDR3 bases: TGTGCCAGCAGCTTAGCGGGGGGGCCTTGGGAGCAGTACTTC. It specifies CASSLAGGPWEQYF.

This clonotype has only one observation. This sequence may be a read error, since a much larger clone differs from it by one base. The chain combines TRBV2 with TRBJ1-6; D unresolved. Trimming cost V 4 bases and J 5 bases, with 6 bases left between them. The CDR3 runs 13 residues. Germline V CDR1 and CDR2: SNHLY, FYNNEI. The CDR3 is CASSGYHNSPLHF. As DNA, the CDR3 is TGTGCCAGCAGTGGGTACCATAATTCACCCCTCCACTTT.

In this sample, this clonotype turned up a few times. The chain has TRBV29-1 and TRBJ2-7, with TRBD1 matching over 8 bases. The J segment lost 0 bases and the V segment lost 4 bases, leaving 5 bases of the junction unmatched. Germline V gene lookup returns CDR1 SQVTM and CDR2 ANQGSEA. The CDR3 extends over 14 amino acids. CDR3 sequence reads: CSVAGTGNSYEQYF. CDR3 sequence (DNA): TGCAGCGTTGCCGGGACAGGCAACTCCTACGAGCAGTACTTC.

In its sample, this clonotype was seen many times. The J gene is TRBJ1-1, the V gene TRBV19; D uncertain. CDR3 length: 14 amino acids. V lost 1 base to trimming and J lost 4 bases, with 10 bases between them. CDR1 LNHDA and CDR2 SQIVND come from the germline V gene (reference sequence). CDR3 nucleotide sequence: TGTGCCAGTAGTATAGGCACGAGGGTCACTGAAGCTTTCTTT. Translation: CASSIGTRVTEAFF.

This clonotype was observed at least ten times. V and J are TRBV3-1 and TRBJ2-3; D is undetermined. V was cut by 4 bases and J by 4 bases, with 9 bases left in between. Germline V gives CDR1 LGHDT, CDR2 YNNKEL (reference sequence). The CDR3 is made up of 13 amino acids. The CDR3 spells CASSPSGADTQYF. The CDR3 coding sequence is TGTGCCAGCAGCCCGTCCGGCGCAGATACGCAGTATTTT.

This clonotype has at least ten counts. The J gene is TRBJ2-7, the V gene TRBV27; D not resolved. Germline CDR1 is MNHEY and CDR2 is SMNVEV (reference sequence). The CDR3 consists of 17 residues. V was cut by 3 bases and J by 1 base, with 19 bases left in between. The CDR3 region is CASSLRPTLISSYEQYF. In DNA form, the CDR3 reads TGTGCCAGCAGTTTGCGACCGACTTTAATTTCTTCCTACGAGCAGTACTTC.

This clonotype was observed a few times. The chain links TRBV5-1 to TRBJ2-3, with TRBD2 matching 8 bases. CDR1 SGHRS and CDR2 YFSETQ come from the germline V gene. V lost 0 bases and J lost 2; bases outside the gene matches: 5. The CDR3 is 16 amino acids. The CDR3 spells CASSLATGGPTDTQYF. CDR3 DNA sequence: TGCGCCAGCAGCTTGGCCACGGGGGGGCCCACAGATACGCAGTATTTT. Full variable domain (remainder filled in from reference TRBV5-1 and TRBJ2-3): KAGVTQTPRYLIKTRGQQVTLSCSPISGHRSVSWYQQTPGQGLQFLFEYFSETQRNKGNFPGRFSGRQFSNSRSEMNVSTLELGDSALYLCASSLATGGPTDTQYFGPGTRLTVL.

The chain couples TRBV20-1 to TRBJ2-7; 7 nucleotides match TRBD1. The ends lost 2 bases at V and 3 bases at J; junction bases unmatched: 7. Germline V lookup: CDR1 DFQATT, CDR2 SNEGSKA (reference sequence). The CDR3 length is 14 residues. The CDR3 sequence: CSARSTGNFYEQYF. CDR3 in DNA: TGCAGTGCTAGATCGACAGGGAACTTCTACGAGCAGTACTTC.

The table lists this clonotype with a few counts. CDR3 sequence reads: CASSEGAAGGDTQYF. In DNA, the CDR3 is TGTGCCAGCAGTGAGGGAGCGGCCGGAGGAGATACGCAGTATTTT. J is TRBJ2-3 and V is TRBV6-1; maybe TRBD2 (5 bases). The CDR3 runs to 15 residues. The V and J ends lost 3 bases and 5 bases respectively, with 15 bases between them. CDR1 is MNHNS, CDR2 SASEGT, per germline.

This clonotype was found many times. The chain links TRBV20-1 to TRBJ1-5; maybe TRBD1 (6 bases). The germline CDR1 and CDR2 sequences are DFQATT and SNEGSKA (reference sequence). Trimming removed 0 bases at V and 2 bases at J, with 11 bases between. The CDR3 is 15 residues long. DNA of the CDR3: TGCAGTGCTAGAGATGAAGGGGGAGGCAATCAGCCCCAGCATTTT. Translated, it gives CSARDEGGGNQPQHF.

This clonotype was seen many times. The chain combines TRBV29-1 with TRBJ2-3; TRBD1 aligns across 11 bases. This CDR3 comprises 14 residues. In germline, CDR1 is SQVTM, CDR2 ANQGSEA. V was pared by 8 bases and J by 2 bases, with 6 bases of the junction left unmatched. This CDR3 is CSLGDRGSTDTQYF. In DNA form, the CDR3 reads TGCAGCCTGGGGGACAGGGGGTCCACAGATACGCAGTATTTT.

This clonotype was seen repeatedly, ten times or more. The V and J genes are TRBV29-1 and TRBJ2-5, with D maybe TRBD2 (7 bases). The CDR3 length is 16 residues. The V gene lost 2 bases and the J gene lost 5 bases, with 21 bases spanning the gap. Germline CDR1 SQVTM, CDR2 ANQGSEA. The CDR3 here is CSVEYTSGGSRETQYF. DNA of the CDR3: TGCAGCGTTGAATACACCTCGGGGGGCAGCAGGGAGACCCAGTACTTC.

This clonotype showed up many times. This chain joins TRBV28 and TRBJ2-2; 9 nucleotides align to TRBD2. The junction had 16 bases not matched to a gene; V was cut back by 3 bases and J by 5 bases. The CDR3 length is 19 residues. The germline gives CDR1 MDHEN, CDR2 SYDVKM. This CDR3 is CASSFSPGAGGPWTGELFF. DNA of the CDR3: TGTGCCAGCAGTTTTTCCCCCGGGGCGGGAGGGCCGTGGACCGGGGAGCTGTTTTTT.